This T cell receptor (beta chain) was captured by sequencing in a study of T cell repertoires in cytomegalovirus infection. The ends were cut back, 11 bases at V and 1 base at J, with 11 bases in the middle. Per the germline V gene, CDR1 is SNHLY and CDR2 is FYNNEI. The CDR3 loop spans 12 amino acids. Note on this clonotype: Its target is unknown.

Each CDR3 protein is one row after TCRdb ran MiXCR on the reads. The repertoire holds around 500,000 distinct CDR3 sequences, about 42% seen once, with around 45% in the top ten. This receptor was taken from a human donor in good health (CMV status not recorded). Some clones in this sample may be carry-over from other donors' samples. The starting material was cultured PBMCs, obtained from culture after CMV antigen stimulation. The chain couples TRBV2 to TRBJ2-5; the D gene could be TRBD1 or TRBD2 (6 bases each). The chain's CDR3 is CAGGPIQETQYF. The CDR3 DNA is TGTGCCGGGGGGCCGATCCAAGAGACCCAGTACTTC.